The present T cell receptor beta chain was sequenced within a study of tumor and adjacent non-tumor tissue in lung cancer (dated by TCRdb to the late 2010s). As for the study more broadly: Patients with adenocarcinoma (around 13), squamous cell carcinoma (2) and small cell lung cancer (1) were included in the cohort. Among the approximately 15 patients, ages ranged from about 31 to 85 years, about 10 were men and 5 were women, and disease was TNM stage I to III. A total of roughly 130 million productive TCRbeta reads were generated by sequencing, corresponding to an average of about 4.17 million reads per sample. Using bulk TCRbeta repertoires from around 15 lung cancer patients, the study set lung tumor tissue side by side with matched distant non-tumor lung tissue. TCRbeta CDR3 sequencing was performed on 25 to 30 paired specimens, with one tumor sample and one normal lung sample collected per patient.

The library was generated by multiplex PCR. The run used an Illumina HiSeq 2500. Following protocols modified from ARM-PCR, the researchers constructed TCRbeta libraries through three rounds of nested PCR with primers (Table S4). Before sequencing, PCR products of 200-500 bp were excised from the gel and purified with the QIAquick gel extraction kit. Under the source paper's analysis protocol: Trimmomatic was used to clean the reads, FLASH was used to merge the reads into complete CDR3 sequences, and MiTCR was used to assign the reads to V(D)J germline segments. Clonal diversity was calculated as the inverse Simpson's index using VDJtools. Productive reads were defined as in-frame sequences without a premature stop codon. The public reads were reprocessed in TCRdb via fastp at Q25 and MiXCR, keeping in-frame beta chains. Records with the same CDR3 protein are collapsed into one entry carrying the most frequent genes and DNA. Clone size and V and J calls follow TCRdb, not the original study. In all, the sample holds over 85,000 distinct CDR3 sequences, and about 87% of those were seen once. Of the sample, under 25% is held by the ten largest clones.

Bulk unsorted tissue served as the source for RNA extraction, and RNA quality was assessed using a NanoDrop ND-1000 and an Agilent 2100. Newly diagnosed lung cancer patients without prior chemotherapy who had been admitted for thoracic surgery in China between August and November 2014 were enrolled as donors. The study excluded patients who had received radiotherapy or chemotherapy before or who had another cancer at the same time. Pieces of surgical tissue measuring roughly 1-2.3 cm3 were kept in RNAlater solution and stored at -80 degrees C until use. Note on this clonotype: No antigen is known for it. An end of the junction does not agree with germline; a read error may underlie this.

The study at large found these results: Younger patients had significantly higher TCR diversity, and higher tumor TCR diversity was associated with shorter overall and disease-free survival. Only around 14 patients were in the cohort, and the authors stated that larger samples and more detailed clinical data are needed. Tumor tissue showed significantly higher TCR diversity (inverse Simpson) than normal lung tissue, at around 450 vs 150 (P = 0.0075, Mann-Whitney U test). The top 100 clones made up a significantly larger cumulative share of the repertoire in normal lung than in tumor tissue. Peripheral blood was not sequenced, so blood TCRbeta repertoires were not examined in the lung cancer patients of the study. The methods do not name the sequencing platform or mention unique molecular identifiers.

The specimen was lung tumor tissue. This sequence was found in a man between 70 and 80 years old with non-small cell lung cancer.

For the CDR3, the sequence is CACRQAGTRDEQHF. The DNA sequence is given as TGCGCCTGCAGGCAAGCCGGGACTCGGGACGAACAGCACTTC. The chain was built from TRBV10-2 and TRBJ2-7; possibly the D gene is TRBD2, per 6 matching bases. There are 14 amino acids in the CDR3, from cysteine to phenylalanine inclusive. The retained sequence is limited to the CDR3, 42 bases, with the frame set at the first base. The germline V gene gives CDR1 as WSHSY and CDR2 as SAAADI.